This TCR beta chain was profiled in a study of blood T cell repertoires in COVID-19. Some clones are missing from TCRdb's copy, which holds only in-frame ones; the method was immunoSEQ multiplex PCR. This sample carries 80,000 to 100,000 clones, 90% of them seen once, and the ten largest clones take 1.5%. Germline V gene lookup returns CDR1 LGHNA and CDR2 YSLEER. V dropped 5 bases and J dropped 3; count of bases not matched to a gene: 12. CDR3 size: 19 residues. Sequenced sample: peripheral blood. This sequence originates from a human donor with active COVID-19. The donor label of this sample is uncertain. V usage is TRBV4-3 and J usage is TRBJ2-4; TRBD2 agrees at 14 bases. Here the CDR3 DNA reads TGCGCCAGCAGCATCCGCGGGACTAGCGGGGGTCATGGCAAAAACATTCAGTACTTC. It codes for CASSIRGTSGGHGKNIQYF.